This entry lists 3 T cell receptor beta chains sequenced from one sample in a study of OX40 agonist ivuxolimab in advanced cancers. The library was made by the immunoSEQ multiplex PCR assay. The clones in this table, taken by TCRdb from immuneACCESS, are in-frame only. Not every clone is retained; where verified, under half of the shortfall comes from an unresolved V gene, and the cause of the rest is unknown. The sample data list around 82,000 clones, and 85% to 90% of these were observed just once. Of the sample, 0.47% falls within the top ten clones. The sample here was CD4+ or CD8+ T cells sorted from blood, taken in a trial of the OX40 agonist ivuxolimab. The receptors originated from an adult with an advanced solid tumor such as melanoma, head and neck, liver or kidney cancer.

This clone came up a few times. Since the CDR3 does not end with the conserved phenylalanine or tryptophan, this likely comes from a read error. This sequence joins TRBV18 and TRBJ1-6; D remains unclear. The CDR3 runs to 16 residues. Germline V gives CDR1 KGHSH, CDR2 LQKENI. The V and J ends lost 6 bases and 0 bases respectively, with 12 bases between them. The CDR3 coding sequence is TGTGCCAGCTCCGAGGGCCGTAGCTCCTATAATTCACCCCTCCACCTT. Protein sequence: CASSEGRSSYNSPLHL.

A few counts support this clone. The chain has TRBV5-1 and TRBJ2-3; no reliable D call. The CDR3 runs to 14 residues. The germline V and J ends were trimmed by 2 bases and 1 base, with 8 bases remaining between them. In germline, CDR1 is SGHRS, CDR2 YFSETQ. The CDR3 bases are TGCGCCAGCAGCTTCTCCGGCGGCACAGATACGCAGTATTTT. This gives the protein CASSFSGGTDTQYF.

The CDR3 DNA is TGTGCCAGCAGGCCGACCCGGGACAGTTCCTACGAGCAGTACTTC. Residues: CASRPTRDSSYEQYF. The chain is built from TRBV28 and TRBJ2-7; 7 bases line up with TRBD1. The V and J ends lost 6 bases and 1 base, in that order; junction bases with no gene match: 9. The CDR3 sequence is 15 residues long. CDR1 is MDHEN and CDR2 is SYDVKM in the germline V gene.